This T cell receptor beta chain was sequenced in a study of T cell responses to AZD1222 COVID-19 vaccine. General study results and limits: Along spike, vaccine-associated CD4 TCRs were found throughout, with dominance at 160-218 and 743-854. Clonal diversity was possibly underestimated, and the donors were mostly white British, with more females. Only six or seven AZD1222 recipients were seropositive at baseline.

The table came from immunoSEQ multiplex PCR; TCRdb's copy has only in-frame clones and leaves some out. In the table there are about 53,000 clones, around 90% of which are singletons. A remark on this clone: Its antigen is unknown.

The clonotype was recovered from an adult who received the AZD1222 COVID-19 vaccine. The sequencing here drew on peripheral blood, taken 28 days after the second AZD1222 dose.

The CDR3 bases are TGTGCCAGCAGCCCCCATTGGGGGGTTACCCAAGAGACCCAGTACTTC. This translates into CASSPHWGVTQETQYF. This sequence joins TRBV2 and TRBJ2-5, with D possibly being TRBD2 (6 bases). The CDR3 length is 16 residues. Germline V lookup: CDR1 SNHLY, CDR2 FYNNEI. V lost 6 bases and J 1 base, leaving 18 bases between the germline ends.